Below are 28 T cell receptor beta chains sequenced from a single sample in a study of blood T cell repertoires in COVID-19. Profiling relied on immunoSEQ multiplex PCR, and the TCRdb table lists in-frame clones only, not all of them. This sample has roughly 99,000 clones, with around 92% found just once. The sequenced sample was peripheral blood. These receptors were obtained from a man aged 35 to 55 with active or convalescent COVID-19.

The chain has TRBV30 and TRBJ2-3, with D tentatively TRBD2 (6 bases). This CDR3 region has 13 residues. Germline values: CDR1 GTSNPN, CDR2 SVGIG (reference sequence). V was clipped by 3 bases and J by 4 bases, with 11 bases between them. The CDR3 nucleotides are TGTGCCTGGAGCGGGAGCAGTGCAGATACGCAGTATTTT. Its protein is CAWSGSSADTQYF.

This clone showed up just once. The chain recombines TRBV5-1 with TRBJ1-5; possibly TRBD1 for D (6 bases). CDR1 and CDR2 (germline): SGHRS, YFSETQ. This CDR3 has 19 amino acids. V lost 2 bases and J 3 bases, leaving 24 bases between the germline ends. The CDR3 is CASSFLWGPPRGFNQPQHF. The CDR3 DNA sequence: TGCGCCAGCAGCTTTTTATGGGGTCCACCCAGGGGCTTCAATCAGCCCCAGCATTTT.

This clone was recorded only once. Written as DNA, the CDR3 is TGTGCCAGCAGCTTGGGGCGGGGGCGAACTAATGAAAAACTGTTTTTT. It specifies CASSLGRGRTNEKLFF. The chain recombines TRBV5-6 with TRBJ1-4, with D maybe TRBD1 (6 bases). The V end was cut by 0 bases, the J end by 1 base, with 10 bases between. The CDR3 sequence is 16 residues long. Looked up from germline, CDR1 is SGHDT and CDR2 is YYEEEE.

The genes are TRBV5-1 and TRBJ2-5; 8 bases align to TRBD1. There are 15 residues in the CDR3. The V gene end was trimmed by 2 bases and the J gene end by 4 bases; junction bases not matched to a gene: 7. Germline CDR1 is SGHRS and CDR2 is YFSETQ. Here the CDR3 DNA reads TGCGCCAGCAGCTTTGGAGACAGGGGAGGAGAGACCCAGTACTTC. Translating gives CASSFGDRGGETQYF.

J is TRBJ1-5 and V is TRBV15; 10 positions agree with TRBD1. The germline V gene has CDR1 LNHNV and CDR2 YYDKDF (reference sequence). Losses at the gene ends were 1 base for V and 2 bases for J; bases not matched to a gene: 5. The CDR3 is 17 amino acids. The CDR3 is CATSRVKGTGGNQPQHF. The CDR3 DNA follows: TGTGCCACCAGCAGAGTTAAGGGGACAGGGGGCAATCAGCCCCAGCATTTT.

This chain links TRBV27 with TRBJ1-5, with 7 bases matching TRBD1. The V segment lost 3 bases and the J segment 7 bases; nucleotides outside the gene matches: 6. The CDR3 totals 14 residues. Per germline, CDR1 MNHEY and CDR2 SMNVEV (reference sequence). In nucleotides, the CDR3 is TGTGCCAGCAGTTTTACAGGGGAGATCCAGCCCCAGCATTTT. Its protein product is CASSFTGEIQPQHF.

The chain carries TRBV10-3 and TRBJ1-1; tentative D call: TRBD1 (6 bases). Per the germline V gene, CDR1 is ENHRY and CDR2 is SYGVKD. V dropped 4 bases and J dropped 1 base, with 7 bases sitting between them. The CDR3 length is 13 residues. The CDR3 DNA follows: TGTGCCATCAGTGCACAGGGGAACACTGAAGCTTTCTTT. This translates into CAISAQGNTEAFF.

The chain employs TRBV3-1 (or the pseudogene TRBV3-2) and TRBJ2-2; D is uncertain. CDR1 LGHDT and CDR2 YNNKEL come from the germline V gene (reference sequence). Trimming took off 5 bases at V and 10 bases at J, with 14 bases between the two ends. The CDR3 runs 13 residues. This chain's CDR3 is CASSSSIEEELFF. The CDR3 DNA is TGTGCCAGCAGCTCCTCGATAGAGGAGGAGCTGTTTTTT.

The chain has TRBV11-2 and TRBJ2-7, with 10 bases fitting TRBD1. Trimming at V came to 6 bases and at J to 3 bases, leaving 8 bases not matched to a gene. The CDR3 extends over 15 amino acids. Germline CDR1 reads SGHAT; CDR2 reads FQNNGV. The CDR3 sequence: CASRKPGQGYYEQYF. The CDR3 DNA reads as TGTGCCAGCAGGAAACCGGGACAGGGGTACTACGAGCAGTACTTC.

The CDR3 sequence: CASSLGQQETQYF. The CDR3 DNA reads as TGTGCCAGCTCACTGGGACAGCAAGAGACCCAGTACTTC. The chain links TRBV18 to TRBJ2-5; 7 positions agree with TRBD1. Trimming took 4 bases from V and 2 from J; bases not matched to a gene: 1. CDR3 length equals 13 residues. Germline lookup yields CDR1 KGHSH and CDR2 LQKENI.

The chain combines TRBV7-3 with TRBJ1-2, with 9 bases lining up with TRBD1. Germline CDR1 is SGHTA and CDR2 is FQGTGA. The junction had 2 bases not matched to a gene; V was cut back by 2 bases and J by 7 bases. The CDR3 contains 13 residues. The CDR3 DNA follows: TGTGCCAGCAGCTTAGGGACAGGGTTTGGCTACACCTTC. It codes for CASSLGTGFGYTF.

J is TRBJ1-1 and V is TRBV2; D perhaps matches TRBD1 (5 bases). The germline V gene has CDR1 SNHLY and CDR2 FYNNEI. V was clipped by 7 bases and J by 2 bases, with 14 bases between them. This CDR3 comprises 14 residues. CDR3 DNA sequence: TGTGCCAGCACCCCCTGGGGGGGAAACACTGAAGCTTTCTTT. It encodes CASTPWGGNTEAFF.

This chain joins TRBV19 and TRBJ1-2; D might be TRBD1 (5 bases). The V end lost 3 bases, the J end lost 8 bases, and 13 bases lay between the germline ends. Germline CDR1 LNHDA, CDR2 SQIVND (reference sequence). There are 13 residues in the CDR3. The CDR3, as DNA: TGTGCCAGTAGTATGGGGCTCATGGACGGCTACACCTTC. Protein product: CASSMGLMDGYTF.

This chain uses TRBV7-9 with TRBJ2-3; 9 nucleotides agree with TRBD2. Germline loops: CDR1 SEHNR, CDR2 FQNEAQ (reference sequence). The CDR3 contains 16 residues. V lost 6 bases, J lost 6 bases, and 13 bases stayed unmatched. The CDR3 is CASSLLAGGTQDTQYF. CDR3 in DNA: TGTGCCAGCAGTTTACTGGCGGGAGGGACACAGGATACGCAGTATTTT.

This chain links TRBV29-1 with TRBJ1-1; 7 bases map to TRBD1. Trimming at V came to 6 bases and at J to 10 bases, leaving 5 bases not matched to a gene. This CDR3 comprises 10 residues. Per the germline V gene, CDR1 is SQVTM and CDR2 is ANQGSEA. CDR3 nucleotide sequence: TGCAGCGTCCTAGACAGGGCAGCTTTCTTT. It specifies CSVLDRAAFF.

The chain has TRBV5-1 and TRBJ2-1; 8 bases map to TRBD1. The length of the CDR3 is 15 residues. V lost 4 bases to trimming and J lost 0 bases; unmatched junction nucleotides: 3. Germline CDR1 SGHRS, CDR2 YFSETQ. The CDR3 reads CASSRQGSSYNEQFF. CDR3 nucleotides: TGCGCCAGCAGCCGACAGGGGTCCTCCTACAATGAGCAGTTCTTC.

The genes are TRBV5-1 and TRBJ2-2; D may be TRBD1 (6 bases). Germline CDR1 reads SGHRS; CDR2 reads YFSETQ. Trimming pared 0 bases from V and 7 bases from J, leaving 10 bases between. This CDR3 has 14 amino acids. The CDR3 reads CASSLGQGNGELFF. The CDR3 bases are TGCGCCAGCAGCTTGGGCCAGGGGAACGGGGAGCTGTTTTTT. The full variable domain, with the rest looked up from reference TRBV5-1 and TRBJ2-2, is KAGVTQTPRYLIKTRGQQVTLSCSPISGHRSVSWYQQTPGQGLQFLFEYFSETQRNKGNFPGRFSGRQFSNSRSEMNVSTLELGDSALYLCASSLGQGNGELFFGEGSRLTVL.

V and J are TRBV25-1 and TRBJ2-2, with 7 bases aligning to TRBD1. Losses at the gene ends were 8 bases for V and 1 base for J; bases not matched to a gene: 7. Germline CDR1 and CDR2: MGHDK and SYGVNS. The CDR3 extends over 15 amino acids. The CDR3 protein is CASGQTGLNTGELFF. CDR3 bases: TGTGCCAGCGGGCAGACAGGGCTGAACACCGGGGAGCTGTTTTTT.

This chain joins TRBV4-3 and TRBJ1-2, with D perhaps matching TRBD1 (5 bases). Looked up from germline, CDR1 is LGHNA and CDR2 is YSLEER. The CDR3 length is 14 residues. With 0 bases removed from V and 8 bases from J, the gap between germline ends came to 13 bases. The CDR3 spells CASSQEGTLGGYTF. The DNA of the CDR3 is TGCGCCAGCAGCCAAGAGGGGACTTTGGGGGGCTACACCTTC.

The chain uses TRBV10-3 and TRBJ1-3, with a weak D call TRBD1 (5 bases). V gave up 7 bases and J gave up 0 bases, with 13 bases separating them. The CDR3 contains 15 residues. CDR1 and CDR2 from the germline V gene are ENHRY and SYGVKD. The CDR3 nucleotides read TGTGCCATCACCGAGACAGCTAGCTCTGGAAACACCATATATTTT. Translating it yields CAITETASSGNTIYF.

V and J are TRBV7-2 and TRBJ2-1; TRBD2 agrees at 7 bases. V was clipped by 6 bases and J by 0 bases; unmatched bases: 8. Germline CDR1 and CDR2: SGHTA and FQGNSA. The CDR3 is 16 residues long. The CDR3 bases are TGTGCCAGCAGAGGTGATGGCGGGAGCTCCTACAATGAGCAGTTCTTC. Its protein product is CASRGDGGSSYNEQFF.

This clone occurred once. The chain couples TRBV7-2 to TRBJ1-3; D gene uncertain. From germline, CDR1 is SGHTA and CDR2 FQGNSA. Trimming stripped 4 bases from V and 0 bases from J, with 7 bases between. This CDR3 comprises 14 residues. DNA of the CDR3: TGTGCCAGCAGCTCTAGTTTCTCTGGAAACACCATATATTTT. This gives the protein CASSSSFSGNTIYF.

The chain carries TRBV12-3 or TRBV12-4 and TRBJ1-6; D is unclear. The germline V and J ends were trimmed by 7 bases and 9 bases, with 10 bases remaining between them. CDR3 size: 12 residues. DNA for the CDR3: TGTGCCAGCACCACCACGGGTTCACCCCTCCACTTT. As protein: CASTTTGSPLHF.

The chain combines TRBV7-2 with TRBJ2-7; TRBD1 aligns across 11 bases. The CDR3 has 15 residues. J was trimmed by 3 bases and V by 5 bases; bases with no gene match: 6. Germline V gene lookup returns CDR1 SGHTA and CDR2 FQGNSA. CDR3 nucleotides: TGTGCCAGCAGCCTTCCCGGGACAGGGGGCTACGAGCAGTACTTC. This sequence encodes CASSLPGTGGYEQYF.

The chain combines TRBV7-2 with TRBJ2-7; 7 bases fit TRBD1. V gave up 2 bases and J gave up 4 bases; unmatched junction bases: 8. The germline V gene encodes CDR1 SGHTA and CDR2 FQGNSA. The CDR3 consists of 15 residues. CDR3 sequence: CASSLTPGGVYEQYF. As DNA, the CDR3 is TGTGCCAGCAGCTTAACCCCAGGGGGAGTTTACGAGCAGTACTTC.

The gene calls are TRBV5-4 and TRBJ2-1; TRBD2 matches 9 bases. V dropped 5 bases and J dropped 2; count of bases not matched to a gene: 8. The germline V gene has CDR1 SGHNT and CDR2 YYREEE (reference sequence). This CDR3 has 16 amino acids. CDR3 nucleotide sequence: TGTGCCAGCAGTTTAGGACTAGCGACCCCCTACAATGAGCAGTTCTTC. As protein: CASSLGLATPYNEQFF. Supplemented by reference TRBV5-4 and TRBJ2-1, the full variable domain reads ETGVTQSPTHLIKTRGQQVTLRCSSQSGHNTVSWYQQALGQGPQFIFQYYREEENGRGNFPPRFSGLQFPNYSSELNVNALELDDSALYLCASSLGLATPYNEQFFGPGTRLTVL.

J is TRBJ2-1 and V is TRBV19, with 7 bases identical to TRBD2. This CDR3 is built from 16 residues. J lost 10 bases, V lost 2 bases, and 14 bases had no gene match. The V gene's germline CDR1 is LNHDA and CDR2 SQIVND (reference sequence). CDR3 in amino acids: CASSILASGPLGEQFF. In nucleotides, the CDR3 is TGTGCCAGTAGTATATTAGCTAGCGGACCCTTGGGGGAGCAGTTCTTC.

This rearrangement joins TRBV7-3 to TRBJ1-1; no clear D. Deletions cut 5 bases from V and 0 bases from J, with 13 bases between. This CDR3 has 15 amino acids. Germline V gene sequence: CDR1 SGHTA, CDR2 FQGTGA. CDR3 coding DNA: TGTGCCAGCAGCCCCGGGTCCGGGGTGAACACTGAAGCTTTCTTT. This sequence encodes CASSPGSGVNTEAFF. The full variable domain, in which reference TRBV7-3 and TRBJ1-1 provide the parts outside the CDR3, is GAGVSQTPSNKVTEKGKYVELRCDPISGHTALYWYRQSLGQGPEFLIYFQGTGAADDSGLPNDRFFAVRPEGSVSTLKIQRTERGDSAVYLCASSPGSGVNTEAFFGQGTRLTVV.